The 3 T cell receptor beta chains below were found in one sample sequenced in a study of T cell repertoires in cytomegalovirus infection. Each CDR3 protein gets one entry after TCRdb re-called the reads with MiXCR. Among almost 500,000 distinct CDR3 sequences, about 10% were seen once, and the ten largest hold about a tenth. Sequenced material: PBMCs. The receptors were sampled from a human donor in good health (CMV status not recorded). Some clones in this sample may be carry-over from other donors' samples.

This clonotype came up many times. The chain joins TRBV27 to TRBJ1-5, with D perhaps TRBD1 (5 bases). The CDR3 runs 13 residues. Germline assignment: CDR1 MNHEY and CDR2 SMNVEV (reference sequence). V was clipped by 2 bases and J by 7 bases, with 9 bases between them. The DNA of the CDR3 is TGTGCCAGCAGTTTAGAGGGGCACCAGCCCCAGCATTTT. It specifies CASSLEGHQPQHF.

This clonotype showed up many times. The rearrangement links TRBV6-1 to TRBJ2-1; TRBD2 is a possible D gene (5 bases). Deletions cut 2 bases from V and 11 bases from J, with 10 bases between. Per the germline V gene, CDR1 is MNHNS and CDR2 is SASEGT. CDR3 length: 12 residues. For the CDR3, the DNA is TGTGCCAGCAGTGAAACGGCGGGCAAGCAGTTCTTC. Protein product: CASSETAGKQFF.

This clonotype was counted a few times. The V and J genes are TRBV20-1 and TRBJ2-7; D not certain. This CDR3 has 13 amino acids. Germline CDR1 DFQATT, CDR2 SNEGSKA (reference sequence). Trimming pared 5 bases from V and 3 bases from J, leaving 14 bases between. CDR3 coding DNA: TGCAGTGCTCCAGTCTCGCGGTTCTACGAGCAGTACTTC. Residues: CSAPVSRFYEQYF.